The 24 T cell receptor beta chains given below trace back to one sample, sequenced in a study of blood T cell repertoires in COVID-19. The repertoire was sequenced with immunoSEQ multiplex PCR; TCRdb's copy has only in-frame clones and lacks some. The table lists about 70,000 clones, about four fifths of them singletons. The sequenced sample was peripheral blood. These receptors all come from a woman of 80 years or more with active or convalescent COVID-19.

CDR3 sequence: CASSLGGGLAGLSAETQYF. The CDR3 DNA reads as TGTGCCAGCAGCTTAGGGGGGGGACTAGCGGGACTGTCGGCAGAGACCCAGTACTTC. The chain has TRBV7-2 and TRBJ2-5; 13 bases agree with TRBD2. This CDR3 spans 19 amino acids. V dropped 1 base and J dropped 4; count of bases not matched to a gene: 12. Germline CDR1 reads SGHTA; CDR2 reads FQGNSA.

The V call is TRBV5-6, the J call TRBJ1-6; D possibly corresponds to TRBD1 (6 bases). This CDR3 contains 13 residues. From germline, CDR1 is SGHDT and CDR2 YYEEEE. The V end was cut by 0 bases, the J end by 10 bases, with 8 bases between. CDR3 region: CASSLVGASPLHF. CDR3 DNA sequence: TGTGCCAGCAGCTTGGTGGGGGCCTCACCCCTCCACTTT.

This clone was seen a handful of times. This chain uses TRBV4-3 with TRBJ2-7, with D tentatively TRBD2 (6 bases). Looked up from germline, CDR1 is LGHNA and CDR2 is YSLEER. V lost 3 bases and J 7 bases, leaving 16 bases between the germline ends. CDR3 length equals 14 residues. The CDR3 DNA sequence: TGCGCCAGCAGCCATACTAGCCGCTCGGGGGAGCAGTACTTC. It is translated as CASSHTSRSGEQYF.

The chain combines TRBV7-9 with TRBJ1-1; 7 bases map to TRBD1. The CDR3 contains 15 residues. The V gene end was trimmed by 5 bases and the J gene end by 4 bases; junction bases not matched to a gene: 10. Germline V lookup: CDR1 SEHNR, CDR2 FQNEAQ (reference sequence). CDR3 sequence reads: CASSQGDLRGTEAFF. CDR3 bases: TGTGCCAGCAGCCAGGGGGACCTAAGGGGCACTGAAGCTTTCTTT.

The chain recombines TRBV11-3 with TRBJ2-7; 9 bases are a match to TRBD2. In germline, CDR1 is SGHNT, CDR2 YENEEA. This CDR3 is built from 16 residues. With V trimmed by 5 bases and J by 4 bases, 12 bases remained unmatched. The CDR3 nucleotides read TGTGCCAGCAGCCCCGGCCTCTGGACTAGCGTTTACGAGCAGTACTTC. This sequence encodes CASSPGLWTSVYEQYF.

The chain joins TRBV6-5 to TRBJ1-1, with D unresolved. CDR1 is MNHEY, CDR2 SVGAGI, per germline. Deletions cut 2 bases from V and 6 bases from J, with 16 bases between. The CDR3 has 15 amino acids. CDR3 in amino acids: CASSYTRDISPEAFF. The DNA of the CDR3 is TGTGCCAGCAGTTACACACGGGATATCTCACCTGAAGCTTTCTTT.

The gene calls are TRBV4-2 and TRBJ2-2; 7 nucleotides match TRBD2. Per the germline V gene, CDR1 is LGHNA and CDR2 is YNFKEQ. CDR3 length: 16 amino acids. V lost 1 base, J lost 2 bases, and 4 bases stayed unmatched. The DNA of the CDR3 is TGTGCCAGCAGCCAAGGGCTAGCGGTAAACACCGGGGAGCTGTTTTTT. Protein: CASSQGLAVNTGELFF.

The rearrangement uses TRBV4-3 and TRBJ1-2; D possibly corresponds to TRBD1 (5 bases). Per the germline V gene, CDR1 is LGHNA and CDR2 is YSLEER. Trimming took 0 bases from V and 4 from J, leaving 12 bases between them. CDR3 size: 15 residues. The CDR3 DNA follows: TGCGCCAGCAGCCAAGATACGCAGGGCGGCTATGGCTACACCTTC. This gives the protein CASSQDTQGGYGYTF.

This clone was seen a handful of times. V and J are TRBV29-1 and TRBJ1-1; 8 bases fit TRBD1. This CDR3 region has 14 residues. V dropped 0 bases and J dropped 6; count of bases not matched to a gene: 6. The germline gives CDR1 SQVTM, CDR2 ANQGSEA. The CDR3 nucleotides are TGCAGCGTTGAAGAGCGAGACAGGGGCTCTGAAGCTTTCTTT. Translation: CSVEERDRGSEAFF. Full variable domain (remainder filled in from reference TRBV29-1 and TRBJ1-1): SAVISQKPSRDICQRGTSLTIQCQVDSQVTMMFWYRQQPGQSLTLIATANQGSEATYESGFVIDKFPISRPNLTFSTLTVSNMSPEDSSIYLCSVEERDRGSEAFFGQGTRLTVV.

The V gene is TRBV28, the J gene TRBJ1-5, with D maybe TRBD1 (6 bases). The V end lost 4 bases, the J end lost 5 bases, and 9 bases lay between the germline ends. From germline, CDR1 is MDHEN and CDR2 SYDVKM. The CDR3 runs to 13 residues. The chain's CDR3 is CASSWDNYQPQHF. In DNA, the CDR3 is TGTGCCAGCAGTTGGGACAACTATCAGCCCCAGCATTTT.

In DNA, the CDR3 is TGCGCCAGCAGCCAAACAGGACAGGGGGCTTACGAGCAGTACTTC. Amino acids: CASSQTGQGAYEQYF. This chain links TRBV5-1 with TRBJ2-7; 11 bases are shared with TRBD1. Trimming at V came to 4 bases and at J to 4 bases, leaving 7 bases not matched to a gene. CDR1 SGHRS and CDR2 YFSETQ come from the germline V gene. This CDR3 region has 15 residues.

There are a few counts of this clone. J is TRBJ1-1 and V is TRBV7-9; 8 bases are a match to TRBD1. The CDR3 totals 14 residues. The V segment lost 2 bases and the J segment 1 base; nucleotides outside the gene matches: 0. CDR1 is SEHNR and CDR2 is FQNEAQ in the germline V gene (reference sequence). The CDR3 DNA is TGTGCCAGCAGCTTACAGGGGGCGAACACTGAAGCTTTCTTT. This translates into CASSLQGANTEAFF.

The gene calls are TRBV7-9 and TRBJ2-7; TRBD1 agrees at 9 bases. CDR1 and CDR2 (germline): SEHNR, FQNEAQ (reference sequence). The CDR3 runs 15 residues. Unmatched junction bases numbered 12, after V lost 6 bases and J lost 6 bases. The CDR3: CASRGGTGWTGEQYF. CDR3 nucleotide sequence: TGTGCCAGCAGGGGAGGGACAGGGTGGACGGGCGAGCAGTACTTC.

V usage is TRBV24-1 and J usage is TRBJ2-1; TRBD1 agrees at 9 bases. CDR1 and CDR2 (germline): KGHDR, SFDVKD. Trimming at V came to 5 bases and at J to 7 bases, leaving 5 bases not matched to a gene. The CDR3 runs to 14 residues. CDR3 protein: CATSATGGINEQFF. The CDR3 DNA follows: TGTGCCACCAGTGCAACAGGGGGCATTAATGAGCAGTTCTTC.

This chain joins TRBV5-1 and TRBJ2-5; TRBD2 aligns across 9 bases. The CDR3 consists of 14 residues. V lost 4 bases to trimming and J lost 2 bases; unmatched junction nucleotides: 3. Germline lookup yields CDR1 SGHRS and CDR2 YFSETQ. The CDR3 protein is CASSAGGVQETQYF. CDR3 bases: TGCGCCAGCAGCGCGGGGGGGGTACAAGAGACCCAGTACTTC.

The chain is built from TRBV24-1 and TRBJ1-4; TRBD1 matches 12 bases. V shed 5 bases, J shed 6 bases, and the junction held 15 bases outside the gene matches. The CDR3 sequence is 19 residues long. Germline values: CDR1 KGHDR, CDR2 SFDVKD. CDR3 amino acids: CATSGRNPGTGGADEKLFF. CDR3 nucleotide sequence: TGTGCCACCAGTGGACGCAACCCCGGGACAGGGGGCGCGGATGAAAAACTGTTTTTT.

This clone showed up just a few times. This chain links TRBV10-3 with TRBJ2-7, with unresolved D. Trimming removed 6 bases from V and 4 bases from J, with 13 bases in between. This CDR3 region has 13 residues. Germline V gene sequence: CDR1 ENHRY, CDR2 SYGVKD. The chain's CDR3 is CAISLPSMYEQYF. The CDR3 DNA reads TGTGCCATCAGCCTCCCCAGTATGTACGAGCAGTACTTC.

CDR3 amino acids: CASSARRGMGSGANVLTF. The CDR3 DNA reads TGTGCCAGCAGCGCCCGCAGGGGCATGGGGTCTGGGGCCAACGTCCTGACTTTC. The chain recombines TRBV9 with TRBJ2-6, with D possibly TRBD1 on 6 matching bases. The CDR3 is made up of 18 amino acids. The germline CDR1 and CDR2 sequences are SGDLS and YYNGEE. Trimming pared 3 bases from V and 1 base from J, leaving 17 bases between.

This clone occurred once. The chain combines TRBV18 with TRBJ2-7, with D possibly being TRBD1 (6 bases). The CDR3 is 14 residues long. Germline CDR1 and CDR2: KGHSH and LQKENI. Trimming cost V 6 bases and J 4 bases, with 16 bases left between them. CDR3 nucleotides: TGTGCCAGCTCTCTACTCGAACAGGGTTACGAGCAGTACTTC. Amino acid sequence: CASSLLEQGYEQYF. Supplemented by reference TRBV18 and TRBJ2-7, the full variable domain reads NAGVMQNPRHLVRRRGQEARLRCSPMKGHSHVYWYRQLPEEGLKFMVYLQKENIIDESGMPKERFSAEFPKEGPSILRIQQVVRGDSAAYFCASSLLEQGYEQYFGPGTRLTVT.

The V call is TRBV7-8, the J call TRBJ1-3; D call uncertain. The CDR3 has 12 residues. Germline loops: CDR1 SGHVS, CDR2 FQNEAQ. The germline V and J ends were trimmed by 3 bases and 6 bases, with 6 bases remaining between them. The CDR3 region is CASSFGPNTIYF. The CDR3 nucleotides read TGTGCCAGCAGCTTCGGTCCAAACACCATATATTTT.

Only one count was recorded for this clone. The chain couples TRBV7-3 to TRBJ1-1; 8 nucleotides align to TRBD1. Germline CDR1 reads SGHTA; CDR2 reads FQGTGA. CDR3 length equals 14 residues. The V segment lost 0 bases and the J segment 7 bases; nucleotides outside the gene matches: 4. CDR3 region: CASSLTPQGGEAFF. CDR3 coding DNA: TGTGCCAGCAGCTTAACCCCACAGGGGGGTGAAGCTTTCTTT. Full variable domain (missing parts from reference TRBV7-3 and TRBJ1-1): GAGVSQTPSNKVTEKGKYVELRCDPISGHTALYWYRQSLGQGPEFLIYFQGTGAADDSGLPNDRFFAVRPEGSVSTLKIQRTERGDSAVYLCASSLTPQGGEAFFGQGTRLTVV.

The J gene is TRBJ1-3, the V gene TRBV6-5, with D hard to call. Trimming left V 6 bases short and J 0 bases short, with 12 bases between. Germline assignment: CDR1 MNHEY and CDR2 SVGAGI. The CDR3 spans 15 residues. This chain's CDR3 is CASSEDGSSGNTIYF. The CDR3 coding sequence is TGTGCCAGCAGCGAGGACGGGAGCTCTGGAAACACCATATATTTT.

This chain uses TRBV21-1 with TRBJ2-7; the D segment call TRBD2 is taken from the table without a DNA check. TRBV21-1 is classified as a pseudogene. The CDR3 is 14 residues long. This CDR3 reads CASSGLGGYYEQYF. In DNA form, the CDR3 reads TGTGCCAGCAGCGGACTAGGCGGATACTACGAGCAGTACTTC.

The chain couples TRBV5-5 to TRBJ1-2; 7 positions agree with TRBD1. Germline V gene lookup returns CDR1 SGHKS and CDR2 YYEKEE (reference sequence). Trimming cost V 6 bases and J 1 base; bases outside gene matches: 12. The CDR3 contains 16 residues. CDR3 sequence reads: CASTPRQGLVNYGYTF. In DNA form, the CDR3 reads TGTGCCAGCACCCCCCGACAGGGCCTGGTTAACTATGGCTACACCTTC.